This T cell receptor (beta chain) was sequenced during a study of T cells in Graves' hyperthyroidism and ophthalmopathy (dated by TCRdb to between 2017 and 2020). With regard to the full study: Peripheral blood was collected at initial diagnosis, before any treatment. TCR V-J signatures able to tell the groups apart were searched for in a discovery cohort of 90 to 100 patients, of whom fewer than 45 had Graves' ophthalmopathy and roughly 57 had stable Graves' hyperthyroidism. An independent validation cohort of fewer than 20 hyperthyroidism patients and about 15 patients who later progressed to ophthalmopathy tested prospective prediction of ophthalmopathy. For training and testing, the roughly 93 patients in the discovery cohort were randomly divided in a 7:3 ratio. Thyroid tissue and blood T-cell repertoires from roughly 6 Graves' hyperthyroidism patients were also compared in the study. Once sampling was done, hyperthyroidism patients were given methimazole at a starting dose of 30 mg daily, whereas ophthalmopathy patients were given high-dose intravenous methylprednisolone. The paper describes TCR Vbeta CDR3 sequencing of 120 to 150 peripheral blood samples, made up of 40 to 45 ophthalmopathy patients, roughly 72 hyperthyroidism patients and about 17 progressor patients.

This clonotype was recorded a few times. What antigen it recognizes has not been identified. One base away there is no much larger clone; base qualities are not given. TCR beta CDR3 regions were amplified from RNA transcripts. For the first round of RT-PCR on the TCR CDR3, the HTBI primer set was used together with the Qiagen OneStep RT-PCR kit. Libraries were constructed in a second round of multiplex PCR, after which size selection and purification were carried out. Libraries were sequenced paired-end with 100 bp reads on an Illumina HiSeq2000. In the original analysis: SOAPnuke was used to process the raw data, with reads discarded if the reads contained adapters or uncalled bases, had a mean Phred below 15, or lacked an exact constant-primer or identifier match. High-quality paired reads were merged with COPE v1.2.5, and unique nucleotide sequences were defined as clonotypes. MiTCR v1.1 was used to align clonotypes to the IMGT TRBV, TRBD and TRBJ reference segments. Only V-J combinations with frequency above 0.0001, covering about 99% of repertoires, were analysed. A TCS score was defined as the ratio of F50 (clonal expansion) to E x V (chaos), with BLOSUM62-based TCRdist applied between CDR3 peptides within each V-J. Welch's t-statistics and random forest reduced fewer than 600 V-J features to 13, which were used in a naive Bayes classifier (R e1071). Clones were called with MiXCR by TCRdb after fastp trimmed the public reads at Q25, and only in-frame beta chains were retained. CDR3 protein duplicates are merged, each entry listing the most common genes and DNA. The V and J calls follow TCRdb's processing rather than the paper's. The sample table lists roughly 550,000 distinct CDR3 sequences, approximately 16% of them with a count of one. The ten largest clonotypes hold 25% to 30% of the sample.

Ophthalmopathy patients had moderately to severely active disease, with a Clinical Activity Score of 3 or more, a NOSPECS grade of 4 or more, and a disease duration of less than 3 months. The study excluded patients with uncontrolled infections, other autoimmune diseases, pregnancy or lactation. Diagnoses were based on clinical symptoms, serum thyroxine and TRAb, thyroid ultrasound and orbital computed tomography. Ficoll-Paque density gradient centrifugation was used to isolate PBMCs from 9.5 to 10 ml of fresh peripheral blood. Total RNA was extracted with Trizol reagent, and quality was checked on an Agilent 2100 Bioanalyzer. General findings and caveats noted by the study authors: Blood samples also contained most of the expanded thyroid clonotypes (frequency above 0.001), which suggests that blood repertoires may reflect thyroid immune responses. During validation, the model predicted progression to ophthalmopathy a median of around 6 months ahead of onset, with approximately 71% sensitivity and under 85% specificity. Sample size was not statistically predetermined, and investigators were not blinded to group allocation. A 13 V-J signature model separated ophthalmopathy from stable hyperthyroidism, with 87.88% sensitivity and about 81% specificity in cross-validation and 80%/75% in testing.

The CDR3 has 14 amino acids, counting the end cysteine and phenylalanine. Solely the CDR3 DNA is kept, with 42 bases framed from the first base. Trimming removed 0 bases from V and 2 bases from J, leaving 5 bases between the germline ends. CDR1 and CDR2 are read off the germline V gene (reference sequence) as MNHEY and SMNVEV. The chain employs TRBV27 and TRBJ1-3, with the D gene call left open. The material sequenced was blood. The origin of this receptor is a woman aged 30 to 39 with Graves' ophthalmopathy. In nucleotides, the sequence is TGTGCCAGCAGTTTATCAGGGCCTGGAAACACCATATATTTT. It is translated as CASSLSGPGNTIYF.